What follows are 10 T cell receptor beta chains derived from one specimen sequenced in a study of Ad26.COV2.S vaccination and SARS-CoV-2 variants. Data came from immunoSEQ multiplex PCR; TCRdb stores just in-frame clones and leaves some out. Among approximately 300,000 clones listed, roughly 80% were seen once. Regarding treatment: 15 to 20 received Ad26.COV2.S at low or high dose, single or two shots; 5 received placebo; per-sample allocation not given. Samples came from day 63 after the first vaccine or placebo injection. This sample comprised peripheral blood, obtained in a trial of Ad26.COV2.S vaccine versus placebo. These receptors were obtained from a person between 18 and 65 years old who received the Ad26.COV2.S COVID-19 vaccine or a placebo.

The chain links TRBV19 to TRBJ2-2, with TRBD1 matching over 8 bases. Germline CDR1 and CDR2: LNHDA and SQIVND (reference sequence). The CDR3 consists of 14 residues. J lost 7 bases, V lost 5 bases, and 6 bases had no gene match. The DNA of the CDR3 is TGTGCCAGTAGTTTGGACAGGGTCAGCGGGGAGCTGTTTTTT. Translating it yields CASSLDRVSGELFF.

The V call is TRBV28, the J call TRBJ1-5, with D hard to call. With 3 bases removed from V and 0 bases from J, the gap between germline ends came to 12 bases. Looked up from germline, CDR1 is MDHEN and CDR2 is SYDVKM. This CDR3 has 16 residues. The CDR3: CASSFISRTSNQPQHF. As DNA, the CDR3 is TGTGCCAGCAGTTTCATTTCCCGCACTAGCAATCAGCCCCAGCATTTT.

This chain uses TRBV6-1 with TRBJ1-4; D not resolved. The V gene's germline CDR1 is MNHNS and CDR2 SASEGT. The CDR3 length is 16 residues. Trimming took 3 bases from V and 4 from J, leaving 15 bases between them. CDR3: CASSDGVSTFNEKLFF. The CDR3 region has the DNA TGTGCCAGCAGTGACGGGGTATCGACGTTTAATGAAAAACTGTTTTTT.

The chain employs TRBV25-1 and TRBJ2-6; 7 bases fit TRBD2. Germline lookup yields CDR1 MGHDK and CDR2 SYGVNS. CDR3 length: 17 residues. V shed 5 bases and J 0 bases; nucleotides not matched to a gene: 7. The CDR3 loop is CASSLTGGNSGANVLTF. CDR3 nucleotides: TGTGCCAGCAGTTTGACGGGGGGTAACTCTGGGGCCAACGTCCTGACTTTC. The full variable domain, completed using reference TRBV25-1 and TRBJ2-6, is EADIYQTPRYLVIGTGKKITLECSQTMGHDKMYWYQQDPGMELHLIHYSYGVNSTEKGDLSSESTVSRIRTEHFPLTLESARPSHTSQYLCASSLTGGNSGANVLTFGAGSRLTVL.

The CDR3: CASSLSGTGSGNTIYF. The CDR3 DNA reads as TGTGCCAGCAGTCTCTCCGGGACAGGGTCTGGAAACACCATATATTTT. The J gene is TRBJ1-3, the V gene TRBV28, with 9 bases that match TRBD1. Trimming cost V 5 bases and J 1 base; bases outside gene matches: 6. The CDR3 totals 16 residues. Germline V gene data show CDR1 as MDHEN and CDR2 as SYDVKM.

This clone was detected a few times. The chain uses TRBV2 and TRBJ1-2; weak D call: TRBD1 (6 bases). Germline values: CDR1 SNHLY, CDR2 FYNNEI. The CDR3 loop spans 14 amino acids. Trimming cost V 7 bases and J 6 bases, with 18 bases left between them. CDR3 DNA: TGTGCCAGCAAAGGGACACCCATCGATCATGGCTACACCTTC. Its protein product is CASKGTPIDHGYTF.

The rearrangement joins TRBV27 to TRBJ1-4; weak D call: TRBD1 (6 bases). V was cut by 3 bases and J by 8 bases, with 13 bases left in between. Germline-derived CDR1 and CDR2 are MNHEY and SMNVEV (reference sequence). The CDR3 consists of 14 residues. CDR3 in DNA: TGTGCCAGCAGTTTGCGGGGAGGGGGAGAAAAACTGTTTTTT. Protein product: CASSLRGGGEKLFF.

V is TRBV28 and J is TRBJ1-5; a possible D gene is TRBD1 (6 bases). The V end was cut by 6 bases, the J end by 7 bases, with 13 bases between. Germline lookup yields CDR1 MDHEN and CDR2 SYDVKM. The CDR3 is 13 amino acids. The CDR3 DNA follows: TGTGCCAGCAGGGCTCGAGGGGGGCAGCCCCAGCATTTT. This translates into CASRARGGQPQHF.

CDR3 sequence (DNA): TGTGCCAGCAGCTTCGGGGGCGGCGGCACTGAAGCTTTCTTT. Protein sequence: CASSFGGGGTEAFF. V usage is TRBV7-3 and J usage is TRBJ1-1, with a weak D call TRBD1 (6 bases). The length of the CDR3 is 14 residues. Looked up from germline, CDR1 is SGHTA and CDR2 is FQGTGA. V was clipped by 3 bases and J by 4 bases, with 12 bases between them. Full variable domain (outside the CDR3, taken from reference TRBV7-3 and TRBJ1-1): GAGVSQTPSNKVTEKGKYVELRCDPISGHTALYWYRQSLGQGPEFLIYFQGTGAADDSGLPNDRFFAVRPEGSVSTLKIQRTERGDSAVYLCASSFGGGGTEAFFGQGTRLTVV.

The chain links TRBV9 to TRBJ1-1, with no clear D. V lost 0 bases and J lost 2, with 11 bases in between. The CDR3 contains 15 residues. The germline gives CDR1 SGDLS, CDR2 YYNGEE. CDR3 amino acids: CASSVVPEINTEAFF. Here the CDR3 DNA reads TGTGCCAGCAGCGTAGTGCCGGAGATAAACACTGAAGCTTTCTTT.